This TCR beta chain is drawn from a study of cytomegalovirus exposure and HLA in healthy donors. Trimming pared 0 bases from V and 0 bases from J, leaving 6 bases between. The CDR3 loop spans 14 amino acids. Germline assignment: CDR1 MNHEY and CDR2 SVGAGI. Primers included in the PCR were 60 Vbeta and 13 Jbeta primers. Per the authors' pipeline: Roughly 10 million shared chains were among around 80 million unique TCR beta chains counted in a later analysis. TCRdb keeps only in-frame clones here, not all; method: immunoSEQ multiplex PCR. V, J and clone size are those of that table, while D and trimming were read from the DNA. The sample lists roughly 180,000 clones, about three quarters occurring once. Study-wide results and limits: In an earlier analysis, most TCR beta V segments were productive about 87% or about 30% of the time. TRBV6-2, TRBV6-3 and other indistinguishable V segments were excluded.

This clone has just a few counts. What it binds is unknown. The same CDR3 can be traced to other DNA sequences in this sample. The TCR was taken from a female donor in good health and CMV-seronegative. This chain joins TRBV6-5 and TRBJ2-7; possibly TRBD2 for D (6 bases). The sample was PBMCs. The CDR3 loop reads CASSYSGSSYEQYF. As DNA, the CDR3 is TGTGCCAGCAGTTACTCCGGGAGCTCCTACGAGCAGTACTTC.